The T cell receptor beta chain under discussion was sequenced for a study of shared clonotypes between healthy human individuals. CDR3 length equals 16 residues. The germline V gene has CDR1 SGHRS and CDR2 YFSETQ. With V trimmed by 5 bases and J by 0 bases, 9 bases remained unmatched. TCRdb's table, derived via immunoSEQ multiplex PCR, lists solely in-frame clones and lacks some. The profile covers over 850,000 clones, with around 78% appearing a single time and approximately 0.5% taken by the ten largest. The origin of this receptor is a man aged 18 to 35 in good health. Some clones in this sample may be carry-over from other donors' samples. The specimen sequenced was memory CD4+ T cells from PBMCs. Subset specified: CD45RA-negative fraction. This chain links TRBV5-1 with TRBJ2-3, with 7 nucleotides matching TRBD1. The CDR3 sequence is CASSPTGISSTDTQYF. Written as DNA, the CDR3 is TGCGCCAGCAGTCCGACAGGGATCTCTAGCACAGATACGCAGTATTTT.